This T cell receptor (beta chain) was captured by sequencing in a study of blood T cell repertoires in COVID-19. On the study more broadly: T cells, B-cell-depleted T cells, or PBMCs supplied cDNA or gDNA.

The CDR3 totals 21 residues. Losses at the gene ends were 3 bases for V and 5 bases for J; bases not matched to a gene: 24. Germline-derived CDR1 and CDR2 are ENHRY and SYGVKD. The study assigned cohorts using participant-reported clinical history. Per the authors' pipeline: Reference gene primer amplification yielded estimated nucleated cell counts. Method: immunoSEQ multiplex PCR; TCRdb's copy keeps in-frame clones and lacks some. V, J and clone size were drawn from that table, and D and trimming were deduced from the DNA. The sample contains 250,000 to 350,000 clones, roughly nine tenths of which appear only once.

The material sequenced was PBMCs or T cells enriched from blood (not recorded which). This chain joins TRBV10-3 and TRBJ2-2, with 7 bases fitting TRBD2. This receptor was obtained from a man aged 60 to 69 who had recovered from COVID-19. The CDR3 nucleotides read TGTGCCATCAGTGACACAAACATATTGACTAGCCGGGGCGGTCGGACCGGGGAGCTGTTTTTT. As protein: CAISDTNILTSRGGRTGELFF.